The T cell receptor (beta chain) described here comes from a study of T cell changes during pregnancy in multiple sclerosis. This CDR3 spans 14 amino acids. After removal of 4 bases from V and 7 bases from J, the junction contained 10 bases not matched to a gene. Germline values: CDR1 GTSNPN, CDR2 SVGIG (reference sequence). Repertoires were generated with immunoSEQ multiplex PCR, while TCRdb's copy carries only in-frame clones and drops some. The table includes tens of thousands of clones, 70% to 90% detected once. This clonotype was obtained from a female donor with multiple sclerosis, enrolled in a pregnancy study. V is TRBV30 and J is TRBJ2-1; 7 bases are a match to TRBD2. The sequencing used CD4+ T cells from peripheral blood mononuclear cells, collected in the first trimester of pregnancy. CDR3 in DNA: TGTGCCTGGACGCCGGGACTACTAATGAATGAGCAGTTCTTC. Amino acid sequence: CAWTPGLLMNEQFF.